This T cell receptor (beta chain) emerged from a study of T cell responses to AZD1222 COVID-19 vaccine. The method was immunoSEQ multiplex PCR; TCRdb's version includes in-frame clones alone and lacks a portion of them. This table has about 54,000 clones, around 92% appearing once. This CDR3 is 12 amino acids long. Looked up from germline, CDR1 is SGHDT and CDR2 is YYEEEE. Trimming shortened V by 3 bases and J by 4 bases, and 7 bases separated the two germline ends. The specimen was peripheral blood, collected on day 0 of AZD1222 vaccination. The chain is built from TRBV5-6 and TRBJ1-1; D is undetermined. The origin of this receptor is an adult in good health. CDR3 nucleotides: TGTGCCAGCAGCTGGCTGGCCACTGAAGCTTTCTTT. Residues: CASSWLATEAFF.